A single TCR beta chain is shown here with its context. Antigen unknown. Profiling relied on immunoSEQ multiplex PCR, and the TCRdb table lists in-frame clones only, not all of them. The top ten hold under 2.5% of the sample, which has 160,000 or so clones, roughly nine tenths seen once. The record originates from a study of T cell responses to AZD1222 COVID-19 vaccine. Study as a whole: It was second doses at about 4 or about 12 weeks that were pooled.

General study results and limits: Close to half of spike-specific TCRs reportedly recognize unmutated variant regions. The breadth and depth of Spike-specific TCRs increased once two AZD1222 doses had been given.

The sequencing used peripheral blood, collected on day 0 of AZD1222 vaccination. This receptor was identified in an adult in good health.

CDR3: CASSSGEGGRYGYTF. The CDR3 nucleotides read TGTGCCAGCAGTTCCGGGGAGGGAGGACGTTATGGCTACACCTTC. The genes are TRBV6-6 and TRBJ1-2; D gene ambiguous. The CDR3 sequence is 15 residues long. V was shortened by 4 bases and J by 5 bases, with 17 bases between the two germline ends. CDR1 MNHNY and CDR2 SVGAGI come from the germline V gene (reference sequence).